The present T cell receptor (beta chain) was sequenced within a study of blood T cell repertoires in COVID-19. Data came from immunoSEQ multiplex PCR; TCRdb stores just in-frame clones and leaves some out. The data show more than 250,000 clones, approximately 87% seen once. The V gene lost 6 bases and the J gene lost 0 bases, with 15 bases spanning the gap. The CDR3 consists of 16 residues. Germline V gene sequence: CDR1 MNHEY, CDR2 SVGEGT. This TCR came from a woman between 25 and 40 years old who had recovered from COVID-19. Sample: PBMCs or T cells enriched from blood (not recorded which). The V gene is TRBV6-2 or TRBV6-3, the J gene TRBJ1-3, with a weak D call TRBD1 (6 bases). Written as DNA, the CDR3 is TGTGCCAGCAGCTCTCAGGGGCCCTACTCTGGAAACACCATATATTTT. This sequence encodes CASSSQGPYSGNTIYF.